A single T cell receptor beta chain is shown here with its context. The sample originates from a study of cytotoxic CD8 clonotypes in ibrutinib-treated CLL. Germline CDR1 reads PRHDT; CDR2 reads FYEKMQ (reference sequence). The CDR3 is 16 residues long. Trimming took 3 bases from V and 2 from J; bases not matched to a gene: 7. Some clones are missing from TCRdb's copy, which holds only in-frame ones; the method was immunoSEQ multiplex PCR. The sample includes some 300,000 clones, more than 65% seen only once; the top ten take over 5%. Sample: PBMCs, taken before ibrutinib treatment. The TCR comes from a human donor with chronic lymphocytic leukemia. This chain uses TRBV13 with TRBJ2-1, with 7 bases that match TRBD2. The CDR3 sequence is CASSFNPAGAYNEQFF. In nucleotides, the CDR3 is TGTGCCAGCAGCTTCAATCCGGCGGGAGCCTACAATGAGCAGTTCTTC.